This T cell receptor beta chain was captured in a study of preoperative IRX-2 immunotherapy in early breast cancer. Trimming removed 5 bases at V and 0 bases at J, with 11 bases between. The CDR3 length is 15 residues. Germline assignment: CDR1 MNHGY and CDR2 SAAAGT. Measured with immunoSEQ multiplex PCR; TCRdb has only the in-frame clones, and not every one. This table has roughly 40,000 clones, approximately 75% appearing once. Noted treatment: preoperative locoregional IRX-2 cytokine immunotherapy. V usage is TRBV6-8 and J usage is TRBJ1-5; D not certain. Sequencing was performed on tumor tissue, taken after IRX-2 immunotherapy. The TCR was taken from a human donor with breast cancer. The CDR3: CASSPPSNSNQPQHF. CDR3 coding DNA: TGTGCCAGCAGTCCGCCTTCTAATAGCAATCAGCCCCAGCATTTT.